The 25 T cell receptor beta chains given below trace back to one sample, sequenced in a study of neurological immune-mediated disorders. TCRdb fed the 5' RACE reads into MiXCR, producing one record per CDR3 protein. In the table there are 25,000 to 35,000 distinct CDR3 sequences, approximately 6% of which are singletons. Source material: CD4+ T cells from blood. These receptor sequences come from a woman in her forties or fifties in good health.

This chain uses TRBV7-3 with TRBJ2-1; 11 bases fit TRBD1. V shed 5 bases and J 10 bases; nucleotides not matched to a gene: 13. The CDR3 extends over 16 amino acids. Germline CDR1 and CDR2: SGHTA and FQGTGA. CDR3 DNA sequence: TGTGCCAGCAGCCCCAGTCGGGGGGGACAGGGGGTCGAGCAGTTCTTC. It specifies CASSPSRGGQGVEQFF.

Ten or more counts support this clonotype. J is TRBJ2-7 and V is TRBV11-2; TRBD1 aligns across 9 bases. This CDR3 is 14 amino acids long. Germline loops: CDR1 SGHAT, CDR2 FQNNGV. With V trimmed by 6 bases and J by 2 bases, 5 bases remained unmatched. The CDR3 sequence: CASRGQGGPYEQYF. The CDR3, as DNA: TGTGCCAGCAGGGGACAGGGAGGCCCCTACGAGCAGTACTTC. Filled out from reference TRBV11-2 and TRBJ2-7, the complete variable domain reads EAGVAQSPRYKIIEKRQSVAFWCNPISGHATLYWYQQILGQGPKLLIQFQNNGVVDDSQLPKDRFSAERLKGVDSTLKIQPAKLEDSAVYLCASRGQGGPYEQYFGPGTRLTVT.

Many counts were recorded for this clonotype. The genes are TRBV5-1 and TRBJ1-1; D perhaps matches TRBD1 (6 bases). V was shortened by 0 bases and J by 11 bases, with 26 bases between the two germline ends. CDR1 is SGHRS and CDR2 is YFSETQ in the germline V gene. CDR3 size: 17 residues. CDR3: CASSLDTGLLTFYGAFF. As DNA, the CDR3 is TGCGCCAGCAGCTTGGATACAGGGTTGCTGACGTTTTACGGGGCTTTCTTT.

This clonotype has at least ten counts. V is TRBV6-2 or TRBV6-3 and J is TRBJ2-7, with D maybe TRBD2 (6 bases). The V end lost 10 bases, the J end lost 2 bases, and 15 bases lay between the germline ends. The CDR3 has 13 residues. Germline values: CDR1 MNHEY, CDR2 SVGEGT. The CDR3 DNA reads TGTGCCACGACCCGGAGGGCCCCCTACGAGCAGTACTTC. Translation gives CATTRRAPYEQYF.

This clonotype was detected ten times or more. This rearrangement joins TRBV28 to TRBJ1-2; 9 nucleotides match TRBD1. The V segment lost 3 bases and the J segment 8 bases; nucleotides outside the gene matches: 7. This CDR3 has 14 residues. CDR1 is MDHEN and CDR2 is SYDVKM in the germline V gene. CDR3 in amino acids: CASSFTDRGGGYTF. In nucleotides, the CDR3 is TGTGCCAGCAGTTTCACGGACAGGGGCGGAGGCTACACCTTC.

This clonotype appeared many times. The chain recombines TRBV5-1 with TRBJ2-5; 7 nucleotides agree with TRBD2. Germline assignment: CDR1 SGHRS and CDR2 YFSETQ. V shed 0 bases and J 1 base; nucleotides not matched to a gene: 9. This CDR3 region has 17 residues. The CDR3 is CASSLEVAASGQETQYF. The CDR3 DNA follows: TGCGCCAGCAGCTTGGAGGTGGCGGCTAGCGGCCAAGAGACCCAGTACTTC.

This chain joins TRBV20-1 and TRBJ2-7; 10 bases are a match to TRBD2. With V trimmed by 1 base and J by 5 bases, 5 bases remained unmatched. In germline, CDR1 is DFQATT, CDR2 SNEGSKA (reference sequence). CDR3 length equals 14 residues. CDR3 amino acids: CSARGSSGSDEQYF. CDR3 in DNA: TGCAGTGCTAGAGGGTCTAGCGGGAGTGACGAGCAGTACTTC.

By sample fraction, this clonotype is medium-sized. The chain uses TRBV5-1 and TRBJ2-2, with D perhaps assigned TRBD1 or TRBD2 (7 bases each). Germline values: CDR1 SGHRS, CDR2 YFSETQ. V lost 6 bases to trimming and J lost 6 bases, with 27 bases between them. This CDR3 is 18 amino acids long. CDR3 in DNA: TGCGCCAGCAACGCGGCAGGGGGACTACCCCAAGGGGCCGGGGAGCTGTTTTTT. This encodes CASNAAGGLPQGAGELFF.

This clonotype showed up many times. V and J are TRBV20-1 and TRBJ2-1; possible D gene TRBD1, 6 bases. V lost 4 bases, J lost 7 bases, and 11 bases lay in between. The CDR3 is 12 amino acids. Germline V gene data show CDR1 as DFQATT and CDR2 as SNEGSKA (reference sequence). CDR3 amino acids: CSAKTGFNEQFF. CDR3 nucleotide sequence: TGCAGTGCTAAAACAGGGTTTAATGAGCAGTTCTTC.

Ten or more counts support this clonotype. The V and J genes are TRBV6-6 and TRBJ2-4; TRBD1 matches 10 bases. Germline V gives CDR1 MNHNY, CDR2 SVGAGI (reference sequence). The CDR3 extends over 15 amino acids. The V gene end was trimmed by 6 bases and the J gene end by 6 bases; junction bases not matched to a gene: 8. The DNA for the CDR3 is TGTGCCAGCAGCCCGGGACAGGGGAGTGGAAACATTCAGTACTTC. Its translation: CASSPGQGSGNIQYF.

There are many counts of this clonotype. The chain recombines TRBV20-1 with TRBJ1-1; D uncertain. Looked up from germline, CDR1 is DFQATT and CDR2 is SNEGSKA (reference sequence). Between the trimmed V and J ends, which lost 4 bases and 10 bases, there was a span of 16 bases. The CDR3 has 12 residues. The CDR3 is CSATRGEFGAFF. The CDR3 DNA reads as TGCAGTGCTACCCGCGGAGAATTCGGAGCTTTCTTT.

This clonotype was counted many times. The CDR3 DNA reads TGTGCCAGCAGTCCCCCGCGGGTTAGCACAGATACGCAGTATTTT. This translates into CASSPPRVSTDTQYF. The V gene is TRBV28, the J gene TRBJ2-3, with D tentatively TRBD2 (5 bases). The CDR3 sequence is 15 residues long. Trimming removed 5 bases from V and 0 bases from J, with 12 bases in between. Germline CDR1 MDHEN, CDR2 SYDVKM.

This clonotype was found many times. This chain connects TRBV27 to TRBJ1-2; TRBD1 might be the D (5 bases). From germline, CDR1 is MNHEY and CDR2 SMNVEV (reference sequence). The CDR3 extends over 15 amino acids. Between the trimmed V and J ends, which lost 4 bases and 8 bases, there was a span of 20 bases. The CDR3 loop reads CASSSSAGPEGGYTF. The CDR3 nucleotides are TGTGCCAGCAGTTCAAGCGCGGGACCCGAGGGGGGCTACACCTTC.

This clonotype was detected ten times or more. CDR3 residues: CASSFAQPGHYGYTF. In DNA, the CDR3 is TGTGCCAGCAGTTTTGCCCAACCAGGTCACTATGGCTACACCTTC. This sequence joins TRBV28 and TRBJ1-2; the D is unclear. This CDR3 comprises 15 residues. CDR1 and CDR2 (germline): MDHEN, SYDVKM. V lost 3 bases to trimming and J lost 3 bases, with 14 bases between them.

This clonotype was seen repeatedly, ten times or more. The chain couples TRBV7-9 to TRBJ1-1; D is possibly TRBD1 (6 bases). Germline V gives CDR1 SEHNR, CDR2 FQNEAQ (reference sequence). This CDR3 contains 15 residues. V lost 4 bases and J 0 bases, leaving 12 bases between the germline ends. For the CDR3, the DNA is TGTGCCAGCAGCTCGGGAAGGGGGATGAACACTGAAGCTTTCTTT. Its translation: CASSSGRGMNTEAFF. The full variable domain, rest sourced from reference TRBV7-9 and TRBJ1-1, is DTGVSQNPRHKITKRGQNVTFRCDPISEHNRLYWYRQTLGQGPEFLTYFQNEAQLEKSRLLSDRFSAERPKGSFSTLEIQRTEQGDSAMYLCASSSGRGMNTEAFFGQGTRLTVV.

This clonotype came up many times. The chain joins TRBV20-1 to TRBJ2-3, with a tentative D call TRBD1 (5 bases). There are 13 residues in the CDR3. Trimming shortened V by 2 bases and J by 0 bases, and 6 bases separated the two germline ends. CDR1 is DFQATT and CDR2 is SNEGSKA in the germline V gene (reference sequence). The CDR3 spells CSARRQSTDTQYF. The CDR3 region has the DNA TGCAGTGCTAGAAGACAGAGCACAGATACGCAGTATTTT.

Many counts were recorded for this clonotype. The rearrangement joins TRBV4-3 to TRBJ2-2; D gene ambiguous. Germline-derived CDR1 and CDR2 are LGHNA and YSLEER. The CDR3 loop spans 17 amino acids. V was clipped by 3 bases and J by 0 bases, with 14 bases between them. The CDR3 DNA sequence: TGCGCCAGCAGCCACAAAGGGTGGGGTGCGAACACCGGGGAGCTGTTTTTT. Its translation: CASSHKGWGANTGELFF.

This clonotype was seen at least ten times. The chain employs TRBV7-8 and TRBJ2-7; 11 bases align to TRBD2. Germline V gives CDR1 SGHVS, CDR2 FQNEAQ. This CDR3 has 19 amino acids. The junction had 17 bases not matched to a gene; V was cut back by 5 bases and J by 2 bases. The CDR3 bases are TGTGCCAGCAGCCGCACTACTAGCGGGAGAGGTGCTGTCCCCTACGAGCAGTACTTC. This sequence encodes CASSRTTSGRGAVPYEQYF.

At least ten counts were recorded for this clonotype. J is TRBJ2-5 and V is TRBV3-1; 7 positions match TRBD1. Per germline, CDR1 LGHDT and CDR2 YNNKEL (reference sequence). This CDR3 contains 16 residues. Trimming took 1 base from V and 4 from J; bases not matched to a gene: 9. CDR3 sequence: CASSQAMPGTAETQYF. CDR3 nucleotide sequence: TGTGCCAGCAGCCAAGCTATGCCAGGGACAGCAGAGACCCAGTACTTC.

Ten or more counts support this clonotype. The gene calls are TRBV6-6 and TRBJ2-2; D unclear. V lost 4 bases to trimming and J lost 7 bases, with 7 bases between them. Germline V lookup: CDR1 MNHNY, CDR2 SVGAGI (reference sequence). The CDR3 covers 12 residues. In nucleotides, the CDR3 is TGTGCCAGCAGTTCCCAGGTCGGGGAGCTGTTTTTT. The encoded protein is CASSSQVGELFF.

This clonotype showed up many times. DNA of the CDR3: TGTGCCACCAGTGATCGTAGCAATCAGCCCCAGCATTTT. Translating it yields CATSDRSNQPQHF. J is TRBJ1-5 and V is TRBV24-1; D gene uncertain. The V gene's germline CDR1 is KGHDR and CDR2 SFDVKD. The CDR3 has 13 amino acids. Trimming took 3 bases from V and 0 from J, leaving 2 bases between them.

This clonotype occurred many times. V and J are TRBV5-1 and TRBJ2-3, with D possibly TRBD1 on 7 matching bases. V shed 4 bases and J shed 0 bases, with 15 bases lying between them. CDR3 length equals 16 residues. Germline lookup yields CDR1 SGHRS and CDR2 YFSETQ. This CDR3 is CASSRAGQSSTDTQYF. In DNA form, the CDR3 reads TGCGCCAGCAGCCGGGCGGGACAGAGTAGCACAGATACGCAGTATTTT.

This clonotype has at least ten counts. V and J are TRBV6-1 and TRBJ1-2; D call uncertain. Germline V gene sequence: CDR1 MNHNS, CDR2 SASEGT. V gave up 2 bases and J gave up 4 bases, with 5 bases separating them. This CDR3 has 12 residues. The CDR3 DNA sequence: TGTGCCAGCAGTGAATATACCTATGGCTACACCTTC. Amino acids: CASSEYTYGYTF.

This clonotype was detected ten times or more. The V gene is TRBV7-8, the J gene TRBJ2-1, with D uncertain. With 5 bases removed from V and 8 bases from J, the gap between germline ends came to 13 bases. This CDR3 has 13 residues. From germline, CDR1 is SGHVS and CDR2 FQNEAQ. The CDR3 DNA is TGTGCCAGCAGCCCAGGAGAGCGCTATGAGCAGTTCTTC. Its translation is CASSPGERYEQFF.

This clonotype was seen repeatedly, ten times or more. CDR3 protein: CASSVGTVHEQYF. CDR3 sequence (DNA): TGTGCCAGCAGCGTAGGTACTGTCCACGAGCAGTACTTC. The chain is built from TRBV9 and TRBJ2-7; D is uncertain. The CDR3 consists of 13 residues. Trimming took 0 bases from V and 5 from J, leaving 9 bases between them. Germline V lookup: CDR1 SGDLS, CDR2 YYNGEE. Full variable domain (rest looked up from reference TRBV9 and TRBJ2-7): DSGVTQTPKHLITATGQRVTLRCSPRSGDLSVYWYQQSLDQGLQFLIQYYNGEERAKGNILERFSAQQFPDLHSELNLSSLELGDSALYFCASSVGTVHEQYFGPGTRLTVT.